The T cell receptor (beta chain) described here comes from a study of control samples from healthy donors and cancer patients. TCRdb's table, derived via immunoSEQ multiplex PCR, lists solely in-frame clones and lacks some. The data contain about 20,000 clones, around 83% of them singletons. CDR3 length equals 14 residues. V lost 0 bases and J 4 bases, leaving 10 bases between the germline ends. Germline values: CDR1 SGHKS, CDR2 YYEKEE (reference sequence). The clonotype was recovered from a woman aged 70 to 79 with colorectal cancer. Sequenced sample: PBMCs. The rearrangement joins TRBV5-5 to TRBJ1-1; D is uncertain. The CDR3 loop is CASSLDGVATEAFF. CDR3 coding DNA: TGTGCCAGCAGCTTGGACGGGGTAGCCACTGAAGCTTTCTTT.